The 5 T cell receptor beta chains presented below share a single source sample, sequenced in a study of blood T cell repertoires in COVID-19. Some clones are missing from TCRdb's copy, which holds only in-frame ones; the method was immunoSEQ multiplex PCR. The sample gives roughly 75,000 clones, about 80% of which show up once; roughly 0.83% is in the top ten. Material for sequencing was peripheral blood. These receptor sequences come from a woman in her 70s with acute or convalescent COVID-19.

The genes are TRBV6-5 and TRBJ1-1; tentative D call: TRBD1 (5 bases). The CDR3 contains 15 residues. The germline gives CDR1 MNHEY, CDR2 SVGAGI. Trimming took 4 bases from V and 1 from J, leaving 13 bases between them. The CDR3 coding sequence is TGTGCCAGCAGTTCGGCAGGGATGAGGAACACTGAAGCTTTCTTT. This gives the protein CASSSAGMRNTEAFF.

The chain has TRBV19 and TRBJ2-5, with 12 nucleotides matching TRBD2. The CDR3 loop spans 14 amino acids. From germline, CDR1 is LNHDA and CDR2 SQIVND (reference sequence). V gave up 3 bases and J gave up 13 bases; unmatched junction bases: 9. CDR3 nucleotides: TGTGCCAGTAGTATCGAACTAGCGGGGGGTCGGAGGTACTTC. As protein: CASSIELAGGRRYF.

The chain uses TRBV6-2 or TRBV6-3 and TRBJ1-5; TRBD1 matches at 8 bases. The J segment lost 0 bases and the V segment lost 3 bases, leaving 13 bases of the junction unmatched. The CDR3 extends over 19 amino acids. Germline V gene data show CDR1 as MNHEY and CDR2 as SVGEGT. CDR3 coding DNA: TGTGCCAGCAGTTATCGGAGACGGACAGGGACGTATAGCAATCAGCCCCAGCATTTT. As protein: CASSYRRRTGTYSNQPQHF.

V usage is TRBV12-3 or TRBV12-4 and J usage is TRBJ1-5; 7 bases line up with TRBD1. After removal of 8 bases from V and 4 bases from J, the junction contained 5 bases not matched to a gene. The CDR3 consists of 13 residues. CDR3 sequence reads: CASQMTGNQPQHF. The DNA for the CDR3 is TGTGCCAGCCAAATGACAGGGAATCAGCCCCAGCATTTT.

The chain joins TRBV5-1 to TRBJ1-1, with 7 bases lining up with TRBD1. Trimming removed 4 bases from V and 0 bases from J; junction bases left unmatched: 9. CDR3 length equals 16 residues. In germline, CDR1 is SGHRS, CDR2 YFSETQ. The CDR3 coding sequence is TGCGCCAGCAGCCGGGACAGCGCTAGCATGAACACTGAAGCTTTCTTT. This codes for CASSRDSASMNTEAFF. The full variable domain, with the rest looked up from reference TRBV5-1 and TRBJ1-1, is KAGVTQTPRYLIKTRGQQVTLSCSPISGHRSVSWYQQTPGQGLQFLFEYFSETQRNKGNFPGRFSGRQFSNSRSEMNVSTLELGDSALYLCASSRDSASMNTEAFFGQGTRLTVV.